This T cell receptor beta chain was identified during a study of blood T cells in healthy people across ages. Primed by a sample-barcoded 5' primer and a J-beta primer mix, a second PCR proceeded for 7 to 11 cycles. Every molecule of cDNA carried a tag from a template-switch adaptor with 12 random nucleotides. TCRdb reanalysed the 5' RACE reads using MiXCR and keeps one entry per CDR3 protein. The sample has 890,000 or so distinct CDR3 sequences, approximately 59% seen once. Study-wide results and limits: Whereas aged donors had fewer naive CD4+ cells, long-lived donors had more of them and higher diversity. Per million T cells, TCR beta diversity dropped roughly linearly as age increased. Naive T cell percentage and TCR beta diversity correlated strongly.

CDR1 MNHEY and CDR2 SMNVEV come from the germline V gene (reference sequence). The ends lost 4 bases at V and 2 bases at J; junction bases unmatched: 3. CDR3 length: 14 residues. As regards this clonotype: The antigen is not known.

This chain connects TRBV27 to TRBJ2-7, with 9 positions matching TRBD2. This clonotype originated in a man between 25 and 39 years old in good health. The sample consisted of blood. CDR3 loop: CASSSAGGPYEQYF. In DNA, the CDR3 is TGTGCCAGCAGTTCAGCGGGGGGACCCTACGAGCAGTACTTC.